The rows below give T cell receptor beta chains drawn from one sample of a study of blood T cells in healthy people across ages. MiXCR, applied by TCRdb to the 5' RACE reads, yields one record per CDR3 protein. The sample gives some 1.5 million distinct CDR3 sequences, around 40% of which show up once; about 3.8% is in the top ten. The specimen was blood. The origin of the receptors is a young woman in good health. CDR3s include the opening cysteine and the closing phenylalanine or tryptophan. Each record gives: V gene, clone size, D gene, J gene, CDR3 DNA, CDR3 protein. D genes are given only for firm matches. Rows may omit the clone size; those that give it use once, few, many or a size class.

TRBV11-2,many,TRBD2,TRBJ2-3,TGTGCCAGCAGACTAGCGGCTAGCACAGATACGCAGTATTTT,CASRLAASTDTQYF
TRBV4-3,-,-,TRBJ2-1,TGCGCCAGCAGCCTGGAGAATTGGTACAATGAGCAGTTCTTC,CASSLENWYNEQFF
TRBV11-2,few,-,TRBJ2-1,TGTGCCAGCAGCTGGAGCGTTGGCCAGTACAATGAGCAGTTCTTC,CASSWSVGQYNEQFF
TRBV5-1,few,-,TRBJ1-2,TGCGCCAGCAGCGACAGTGTCGGGGGAGGCTACACCTTC,CASSDSVGGGYTF
TRBV18,-,-,TRBJ2-5,TGTGCCAGCTCACCACAGGGAACCAATGAGCAGTACTTC,CASSPQGTNEQYF
TRBV6-5,-,-,TRBJ1-2,TGTGCCAGCAGTACCTCGGGGCCGTATGGCTACACCTTC,CASSTSGPYGYTF
TRBV7-2,once,-,TRBJ2-2,TGTGCCAGCAGCTTCGGACACCTCACCGGGGAGCGGTTTTTT,CASSFGHLTGERFF
TRBV7-9,-,TRBD1,TRBJ1-4,TGTGCCAGCAGCCCGAGACAGGGGTTAGAGGAGGAAAAACTGTTTTTT,CASSPRQGLEEEKLFF
TRBV6-1,few,-,TRBJ1-2,TGTGCCAGTTGGGAGTATGGCTACACCTTC,CASWEYGYTF
TRBV29-1,-,TRBD2,TRBJ2-2,TGCAGCGTTGAGTTACCGGGACTATTGGGAGGGGAGCTGTTTTTT,CSVELPGLLGGELFF
TRBV6-5,-,-,TRBJ1-2,TGTGCCACCCTAATTGGGAGCTATGGCTACACCTTC,CATLIGSYGYTF
TRBV12-3/TRBV12-4,once,-,TRBJ1-2,TGTGCCAGCAGGGGGGACGGGGACCGAGCTGGCTACACCTTC,CASRGDGDRAGYTF
TRBV14,-,TRBD1,TRBJ2-3,TGTGCCAGCAGCCGGTTGAGAACAGGGGTGGAGGCAGATACGCAGTATTTT,CASSRLRTGVEADTQYF
TRBV29-1,few,-,TRBJ2-7,TGCAGCGTTCGCCTCGGAGGGAGAAGGGACGAGCAGTACTTC,CSVRLGGRRDEQYF
TRBV6-6,-,-,TRBJ1-5,TGTGCCAGCAGTTACGTGGGGATCGGTAATCAGCCCCAGCATTTT,CASSYVGIGNQPQHF
TRBV3-1,few,TRBD1,TRBJ2-7,TGTGCCAGCAGCCACACCGGGACAGGGGGCTACGAGCAGTACTTC,CASSHTGTGGYEQYF
TRBV7-2,-,-,TRBJ2-3,TGTGCCAGCAGGACGACTGCTTCCTATACGCAGTATTTT,CASRTTASYTQYF
TRBV29-1,few,TRBD2,TRBJ2-7,TGCAGCGTTGCCAGCGGGAGGGTCGACGAGCAGTACTTC,CSVASGRVDEQYF
TRBV19,-,-,TRBJ2-7,TGTGCCAGTAGTATCAGCTTATCCTACGAGCAGTACTTC,CASSISLSYEQYF
TRBV18,-,-,TRBJ2-5,TGTGCCAGCTCACCGCCGGCGGACGAGGCCCAGTACTTC,CASSPPADEAQYF
TRBV7-9,-,-,TRBJ2-7,TGTGCCAGCAGCTCTACGGCCTTTTACCCCTACGAGCAGTACTTC,CASSSTAFYPYEQYF
TRBV27,-,TRBD2,TRBJ2-7,TGTGCCAGCAGTTTGACGCGGGGGTATGACTACGAGCAGTACTTC,CASSLTRGYDYEQYF
TRBV7-9,few,TRBD1,TRBJ2-3,TGTGCCAGCAGCTTTCTGACAGGGTACACAGATACGCAGTATTTT,CASSFLTGYTDTQYF
TRBV10-3,-,-,TRBJ2-7,TGTGCCATCAGGAGGGACTTCTCCTACGAGCAGTACTTC,CAIRRDFSYEQYF
TRBV18,-,-,TRBJ2-3,TGTGCCAGTTCGACGACAATCTTAACCAAAGATACGCAGTATTTT,CASSTTILTKDTQYF
TRBV4-1,few,TRBD2,TRBJ2-7,TGCGCCAGCAGCCACGCTAGCGGGAGTTATTACGAGCAGTACTTC,CASSHASGSYYEQYF
TRBV15,-,-,TRBJ1-3,TGTGCCACCAGCAGCGGGGACGCCAGTCGCCTCCCTGGAAACACCATATATTTT,CATSSGDASRLPGNTIYF
TRBV11-2,-,-,TRBJ2-7,TGTGCCAGCAGAAAAGGACTGGGGGGAGAGCAGTACTTC,CASRKGLGGEQYF
TRBV7-2,few,TRBD1,TRBJ1-1,TGTGCCAGCACCCCGAAGACAGGGGTTACTGAAGCTTTCTTT,CASTPKTGVTEAFF
TRBV7-9,few,TRBD1,TRBJ2-7,TGTGCCAGCAGCTTAACAGGGGACCCTGTTTGGGAGCAGTACTTC,CASSLTGDPVWEQYF
TRBV18,-,-,TRBJ1-5,TGTGCCAGCTCACAGGGGAGCAGCAGCAGCAATCAGCCCCAGCATTTT,CASSQGSSSSNQPQHF
TRBV7-2,few,-,TRBJ1-1,TGTGCCAGCAGCTTACTTAGGGTGAACACTGAAGCTTTCTTT,CASSLLRVNTEAFF
TRBV28,few,-,TRBJ2-7,TGTGCCAGCAGTGTGTTTCGGCGATACGAGCAGTACTTC,CASSVFRRYEQYF
TRBV3-1,few,TRBD1,TRBJ2-7,TGTGCCAGCAGCGACGACAGGGCTCCCTACGAGCAGTACTTC,CASSDDRAPYEQYF
TRBV12-3/TRBV12-4,-,TRBD1,TRBJ2-3,TGTGCCAGCAGTTTAGCGTCTCCAGGGGGAGATACGCAGTATTTT,CASSLASPGGDTQYF
TRBV7-2,few,-,TRBJ2-7,TGTGCCAGCAGCTTAGCTTTGGGGGGCGGCTCCTACGAGCAGTACTTC,CASSLALGGGSYEQYF
TRBV28,few,TRBD2,TRBJ2-5,TGTGCCAGCAGTGGTGATGCTAGCGGGGGCCAAGAGACCCAGTACTTC,CASSGDASGGQETQYF
TRBV6-5,-,-,TRBJ1-1,TGTGCCAGCAGTTACTCGAACGTGAACACTGAAGCTTTCTTT,CASSYSNVNTEAFF
TRBV4-3,-,TRBD2,TRBJ2-3,TGCGCCAGCAGCTCGGGGCTAGCGGGGGGTGCGCAGTATTTT,CASSSGLAGGAQYF
TRBV7-6,-,-,TRBJ2-1,TGTGCCAGCGCCCCAAGTGGGCCTACCCGGAACAATGAGCAGTTCTTC,CASAPSGPTRNNEQFF
TRBV28,-,-,TRBJ2-1,TGTGCCAGCAGTTCACCCCTCAATGAGCAGTTCTTC,CASSSPLNEQFF
TRBV29-1,-,TRBD1,TRBJ2-7,TGCAGCGTTGGAAGGACAGGAAGTTACGAGCAGTACTTC,CSVGRTGSYEQYF
TRBV6-5,few,TRBD2,TRBJ2-1,TGTGCCAGCAGTACCGGGACTAGTACAGCCAATGAGCAGTTCTTC,CASSTGTSTANEQFF
TRBV29-1,-,-,TRBJ2-4,TGCAGCGTTGAATCGGTAGCCAAAAACATTCAGTACTTC,CSVESVAKNIQYF
TRBV7-2,once,-,TRBJ1-5,TGTGCCAGCAGCTTTACCTTGGTAGAAAATCAGCCCCAGCATTTT,CASSFTLVENQPQHF
TRBV20-1,-,-,TRBJ2-1,TGCAGTGCTAGAACCCCTGGAGCGGGTAGTTTTAATGAGCAGTTCTTC,CSARTPGAGSFNEQFF
TRBV20-1,-,-,TRBJ1-5,TGCAGTGCTAGAGCGCGCGGTAAGGGTGGCAATCAGCCCCAGCATTTT,CSARARGKGGNQPQHF
TRBV7-7,-,-,TRBJ2-7,TGTGCTAGCAGCTTAGCTGAGAGCTCCTACGAGCAGTACTTC,CASSLAESSYEQYF
TRBV20-1,many,TRBD1,TRBJ2-7,TGCAGTGCTACGGGACAGGGGACTAGAAGGCAATCGAACGAGCAGTACTTC,CSATGQGTRRQSNEQYF
TRBV20-1,-,TRBD2,TRBJ2-5,TGCAGTGCTGTAGCGGGGGAGACCCAGTACTTC,CSAVAGETQYF
TRBV4-2,-,-,TRBJ2-1,TGTGCCAGCAACCAAGATAGGGGGAGTTCGGCCAATGAGCAGTTCTTC,CASNQDRGSSANEQFF
TRBV20-1,-,TRBD1,TRBJ1-1,TGCAGTGCCCCGACAGGGGTGAACACTGAAGCTTTCTTT,CSAPTGVNTEAFF
TRBV4-3,few,TRBD1,TRBJ1-2,TGCGCCAGCAGCCAAGACCTACAGGGGACCTATTCTTATGGCTACACCTTC,CASSQDLQGTYSYGYTF